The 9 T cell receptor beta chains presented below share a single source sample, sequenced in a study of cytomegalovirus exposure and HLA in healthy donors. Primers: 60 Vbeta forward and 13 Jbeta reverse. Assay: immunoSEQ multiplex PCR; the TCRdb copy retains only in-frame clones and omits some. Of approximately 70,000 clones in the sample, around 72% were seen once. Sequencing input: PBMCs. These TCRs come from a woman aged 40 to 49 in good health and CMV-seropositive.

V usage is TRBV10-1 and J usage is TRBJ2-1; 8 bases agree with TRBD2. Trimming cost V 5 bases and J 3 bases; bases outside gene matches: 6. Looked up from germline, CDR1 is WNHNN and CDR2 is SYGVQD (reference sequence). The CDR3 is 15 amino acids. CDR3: CASSPIAGSYNEQFF. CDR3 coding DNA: TGCGCCAGCAGTCCGATAGCGGGGAGCTACAATGAGCAGTTCTTC.

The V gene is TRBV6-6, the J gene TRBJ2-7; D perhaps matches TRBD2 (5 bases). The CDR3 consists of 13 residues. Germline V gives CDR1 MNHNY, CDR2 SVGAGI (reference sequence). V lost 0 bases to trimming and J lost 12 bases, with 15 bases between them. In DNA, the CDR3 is TGTGCCAGCAGTTACTCGAAGGGCCCCGAGGGGTACTTC. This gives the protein CASSYSKGPEGYF.

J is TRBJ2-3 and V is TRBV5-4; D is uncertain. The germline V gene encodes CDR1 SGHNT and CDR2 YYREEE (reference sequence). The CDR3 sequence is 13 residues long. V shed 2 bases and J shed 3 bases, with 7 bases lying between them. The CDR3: CASSLDSTDTQYF. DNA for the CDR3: TGTGCCAGCAGCTTAGACTCTACAGATACGCAGTATTTT.

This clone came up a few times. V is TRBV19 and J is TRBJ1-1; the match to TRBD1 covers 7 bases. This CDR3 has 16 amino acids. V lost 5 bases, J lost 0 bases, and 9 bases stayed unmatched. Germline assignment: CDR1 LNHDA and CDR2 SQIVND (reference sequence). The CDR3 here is CASSGSGGIVNTEAFF. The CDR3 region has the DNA TGTGCCAGTAGTGGGTCAGGGGGAATAGTGAACACTGAAGCTTTCTTT. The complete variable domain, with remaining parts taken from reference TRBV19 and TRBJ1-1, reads DGGITQSPKYLFRKEGQNVTLSCEQNLNHDAMYWYRQDPGQGLRLIYYSQIVNDFQKGDIAEGYSVSREKKESFPLTVTSAQKNPTAFYLCASSGSGGIVNTEAFFGQGTRLTVV.

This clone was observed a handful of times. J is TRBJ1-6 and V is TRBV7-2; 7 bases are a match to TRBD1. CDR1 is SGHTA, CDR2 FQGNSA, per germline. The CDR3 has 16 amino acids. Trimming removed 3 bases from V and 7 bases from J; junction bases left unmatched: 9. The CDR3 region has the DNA TGTGCCAGCAGCTTTGAGGGGGCCTTGACGAATTCACCCCTCCACTTT. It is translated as CASSFEGALTNSPLHF.

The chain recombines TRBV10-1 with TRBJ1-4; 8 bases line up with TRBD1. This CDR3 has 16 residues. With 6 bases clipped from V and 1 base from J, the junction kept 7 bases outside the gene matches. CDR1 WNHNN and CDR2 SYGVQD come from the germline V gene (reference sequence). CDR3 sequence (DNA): TGCGCCAGCAGGGGGGACAGGAGGGAAACTAATGAAAAACTGTTTTTT. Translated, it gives CASRGDRRETNEKLFF.

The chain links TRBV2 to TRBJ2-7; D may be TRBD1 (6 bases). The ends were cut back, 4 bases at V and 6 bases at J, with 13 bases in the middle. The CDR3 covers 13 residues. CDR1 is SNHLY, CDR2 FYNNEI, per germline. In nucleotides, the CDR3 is TGTGCCAGCAGTGTACAGGGCCTAGGCGAGCAGTACTTC. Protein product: CASSVQGLGEQYF.

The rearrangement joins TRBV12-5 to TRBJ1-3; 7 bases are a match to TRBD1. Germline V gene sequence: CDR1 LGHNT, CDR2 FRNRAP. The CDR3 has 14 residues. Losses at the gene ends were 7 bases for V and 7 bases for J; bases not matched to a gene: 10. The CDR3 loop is CASAQTGSKNTIYF. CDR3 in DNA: TGTGCTAGTGCCCAGACAGGGTCTAAGAACACCATATATTTT. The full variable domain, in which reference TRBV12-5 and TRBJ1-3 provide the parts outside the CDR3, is DARVTQTPRHKVTEMGQEVTMRCQPILGHNTVFWYRQTMMQGLELLAYFRNRAPLDDSGMPKDRFSAEMPDATLATLKIQPSEPRDSAVYFCASAQTGSKNTIYFGEGSWLTVV.

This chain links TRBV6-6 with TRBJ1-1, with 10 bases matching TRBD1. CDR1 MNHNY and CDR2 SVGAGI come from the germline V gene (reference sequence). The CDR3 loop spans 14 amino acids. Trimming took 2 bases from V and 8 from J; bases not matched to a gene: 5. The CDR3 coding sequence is TGTGCCAGCAGTTACGGGGGACAGGGGACAGAAGCTTTCTTT. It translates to CASSYGGQGTEAFF.